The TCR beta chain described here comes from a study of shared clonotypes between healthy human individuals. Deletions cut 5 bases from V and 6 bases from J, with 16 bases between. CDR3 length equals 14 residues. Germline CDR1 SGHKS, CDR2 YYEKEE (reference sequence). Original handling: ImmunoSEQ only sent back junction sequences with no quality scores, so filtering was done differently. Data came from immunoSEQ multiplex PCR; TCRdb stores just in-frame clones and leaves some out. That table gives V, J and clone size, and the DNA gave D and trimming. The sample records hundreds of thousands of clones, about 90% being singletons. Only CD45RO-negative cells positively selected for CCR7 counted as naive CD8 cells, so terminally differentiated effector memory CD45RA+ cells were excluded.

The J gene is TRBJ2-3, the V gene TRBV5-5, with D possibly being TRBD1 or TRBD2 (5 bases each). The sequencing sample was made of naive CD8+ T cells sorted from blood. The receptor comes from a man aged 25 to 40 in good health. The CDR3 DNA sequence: TGTGCCAGCAGTTTTCCCGGGACCCCGGATACGCAGTATTTT. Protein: CASSFPGTPDTQYF.